Listed below are T cell receptor beta chains from one sample, sequenced in a study of Ad26.COV2.S vaccination and SARS-CoV-2 variants. Sequencing was performed with immunoSEQ multiplex PCR; in TCRdb, only in-frame clones are kept and a portion is missing. The table shows roughly 700,000 clones, with roughly 90% occurring only once. Here the sequenced sample was peripheral blood, taken in a trial of Ad26.COV2.S vaccine versus placebo. The receptors here all came from a person between 18 and 59 years old who received the Ad26.COV2.S COVID-19 vaccine or a placebo. The CDR3 runs from the conserved cysteine through the conserved F or W. Each record gives: J gene, V gene, clone size, D gene, CDR3 DNA, CDR3 protein. A D gene is named only where the DNA matches it firmly. Expanded clones are given a class, and other clones once, few, many or no size at all.

J: TRBJ2-7; V: TRBV12-3/TRBV12-4; size: NA; D: NA; DNA: TGTGCCAGCAGTTCTAGCAGCTACGAGCAGTACTTC; CDR3: CASSSSSYEQYF
J: TRBJ1-1; V: TRBV7-9; size: NA; D: NA; DNA: TGTGCCAGCAGGCTGGACACGATCGCTGAAGCTTTCTTT; CDR3: CASRLDTIAEAFF
J: TRBJ2-1; V: TRBV7-3; size: NA; D: NA; DNA: TGTGCCAGCAGCTTAAGAGGGGGAACCTACAATGAGCAGTTCTTC; CDR3: CASSLRGGTYNEQFF
J: TRBJ2-1; V: TRBV30; size: NA; D: TRBD2; DNA: TGTGCCTGGAGTATCGACAGACTAGCGGGAAGCCTCTACAATGAGCAGTTCTTC; CDR3: CAWSIDRLAGSLYNEQFF
J: TRBJ2-3; V: TRBV9; size: NA; D: TRBD2; DNA: TGTGCCAGTGGACTAGCTGTCACAGATACGCAGTATTTT; CDR3: CASGLAVTDTQYF
J: TRBJ2-2; V: TRBV18; size: NA; D: TRBD1; DNA: TGTGCCAGCTCACCGGGGACAGCTGGGCCGAACACCGGGGAGCTGTTTTTT; CDR3: CASSPGTAGPNTGELFF
J: TRBJ2-7; V: TRBV18; size: once; D: NA; DNA: TGTGCCAGCTCACCACCAGGGAGATCCTACGAGCAGTACTTC; CDR3: CASSPPGRSYEQYF
J: TRBJ1-1; V: TRBV5-1; size: NA; D: NA; DNA: TGCGCCAGCAGCTTAGACAGGAACACTGAAGCTTTCTTT; CDR3: CASSLDRNTEAFF
J: TRBJ2-7; V: TRBV6-1; size: NA; D: NA; DNA: TGTGCCAGCAGTGAAGGGGGGGCGGCTTACGAGCAGTACTTC; CDR3: CASSEGGAAYEQYF
J: TRBJ2-4; V: TRBV7-9; size: NA; D: TRBD1; DNA: TGTGCCAGCAGCCCTGGGACAGCGGTTCAGTACTTC; CDR3: CASSPGTAVQYF
J: TRBJ2-6; V: TRBV9; size: NA; D: NA; DNA: TGTGCCAGCAGCGTAGGTTCCGGGACTGGGGCCAACGTCCTGACTTTC; CDR3: CASSVGSGTGANVLTF
J: TRBJ1-2; V: TRBV27; size: NA; D: TRBD1; DNA: TGTGCCAGCAGTCAAGACCCCCCTTTCGGGACAGGGGGCGCGGGCTATGGCTACACCTTC; CDR3: CASSQDPPFGTGGAGYGYTF
J: TRBJ2-3; V: TRBV7-3; size: NA; D: NA; DNA: TGTGCCAGCAGCTCAGGACTTCACACAGATACGCAGTATTTT; CDR3: CASSSGLHTDTQYF
J: TRBJ1-1; V: TRBV19; size: NA; D: NA; DNA: TGTGCCAGTAGTATAGACGGCAGGGAAACTTTCTTT; CDR3: CASSIDGRETFF
J: TRBJ2-2; V: TRBV19; size: NA; D: NA; DNA: TGTGCCAGTAGTATGGGGGGGAACACCGGGGAGCTGTTTTTT; CDR3: CASSMGGNTGELFF
J: TRBJ1-6; V: TRBV11-3; size: NA; D: NA; DNA: TGTGCCAGCAGTCGAACAGGGCATTCACCCCTCCACTTT; CDR3: CASSRTGHSPLHF
J: TRBJ2-2; V: TRBV11-3; size: NA; D: TRBD1; DNA: TGTGCCAGCAGCTTAGGGGACAGGGCGAACACCGGGGAGCTGTTTTTT; CDR3: CASSLGDRANTGELFF
J: TRBJ2-1; V: TRBV5-4; size: NA; D: NA; DNA: TGTGCCAGCAGCTTGGATCGACGGATGAGTGAGCAGTTCTTC; CDR3: CASSLDRRMSEQFF
J: TRBJ2-2; V: TRBV14; size: once; D: TRBD1; DNA: TGTGCCAGCAGCCAAGGCTTACAGGGGACGAACACCGGGGAGCTGTTTTTT; CDR3: CASSQGLQGTNTGELFF
J: TRBJ2-2; V: TRBV10-3; size: NA; D: TRBD1; DNA: TGTGCCATCACCTCCCCGGGCCAGGGGGCCCCCCCCAGGGAGCTGTTTTTT; CDR3: CAITSPGQGAPPRELFF
J: TRBJ2-1; V: TRBV30; size: NA; D: NA; DNA: TGTGCCTGGAGTGTACGAGGTCATGAGCAGTTCTTC; CDR3: CAWSVRGHEQFF
J: TRBJ1-5; V: TRBV6-5; size: NA; D: TRBD1; DNA: TGTGCCAGCAGGACAGGGACAGGGGGAAGTCAGCCCCAGCATTTT; CDR3: CASRTGTGGSQPQHF
J: TRBJ2-7; V: TRBV6-5; size: NA; D: TRBD2; DNA: TGTGCCAGCAGTTACTCGGGGAATAGCGGGAGTGGCGAGCAGTACTTC; CDR3: CASSYSGNSGSGEQYF
J: TRBJ2-5; V: TRBV24-1; size: NA; D: NA; DNA: TGTGCCACCAGTGATTTAGTGGCGGAGGGGCAAGAGACCCAGTACTTC; CDR3: CATSDLVAEGQETQYF
J: TRBJ2-5; V: TRBV30; size: NA; D: TRBD2; DNA: TGTGCCTGGAGCTGGACTAGCGGGGGCCCAGAGACCCAGTACTTC; CDR3: CAWSWTSGGPETQYF
J: TRBJ1-5; V: TRBV30; size: NA; D: TRBD1; DNA: TGTGCCTGGAGTGTAGGATACAGGGGGAATCAGCCCCAGCATTTT; CDR3: CAWSVGYRGNQPQHF
J: TRBJ2-1; V: TRBV2; size: NA; D: TRBD2; DNA: TGTGCCAGCAGTGAATCCCAGCGGGGGTACAATGAGCAGTTCTTC; CDR3: CASSESQRGYNEQFF
J: TRBJ1-1; V: TRBV5-1; size: NA; D: NA; DNA: TGCGCCAGCAGCTTCAGGGGCCCGGGGAACACTGAAGCTTTCTTT; CDR3: CASSFRGPGNTEAFF
J: TRBJ2-7; V: TRBV15; size: NA; D: NA; DNA: TGTGCCACCAGCAGACCTTCCTTTGGCGAGCAGTACTTC; CDR3: CATSRPSFGEQYF
J: TRBJ2-1; V: TRBV24-1; size: NA; D: TRBD2; DNA: TGTGCCGCTTCCGGGACTAGCAATGAGCAGTTCTTC; CDR3: CAASGTSNEQFF
J: TRBJ1-2; V: TRBV7-9; size: NA; D: NA; DNA: TGTGCCAGCAGCGCGGTAGGTGGCTACACCTTC; CDR3: CASSAVGGYTF
J: TRBJ1-1; V: TRBV11-2; size: NA; D: TRBD1; DNA: TGTGCCAGCAGCCCCCAGGGGGTTAAAGCTTTCTTT; CDR3: CASSPQGVKAFF
J: TRBJ2-2; V: TRBV6-5; size: NA; D: TRBD2; DNA: TGTGCCACCTTTAGCGGGTACACCGGGGAGCTGTTTTTT; CDR3: CATFSGYTGELFF
J: TRBJ2-7; V: TRBV18; size: NA; D: TRBD1; DNA: TGTGCCAGCTCACCTAGACAGGGCCCCTCCTACGAGCAGTACTTC; CDR3: CASSPRQGPSYEQYF
J: TRBJ1-4; V: TRBV3-1/TRBV3-2; size: few; D: NA; DNA: TGTGCCAGCAGCCCCAGCGGTAATGAAAAACTGTTTTTT; CDR3: CASSPSGNEKLFF
J: TRBJ1-3; V: TRBV19; size: NA; D: NA; DNA: TGTGCCAGTAGTATATGGTACGGTAGCTCTGGAAACACCATATATTTT; CDR3: CASSIWYGSSGNTIYF
J: TRBJ2-5; V: TRBV7-9; size: once; D: NA; DNA: TGTGCCAGCAGCTTAGACGTCTTGGGGGCATTGGAGACCCAGTACTTC; CDR3: CASSLDVLGALETQYF
J: TRBJ2-3; V: TRBV5-1; size: NA; D: NA; DNA: TGCGCCAGCAGCTTGGACCGGGTTAGCACAGATACGCAGTATTTT; CDR3: CASSLDRVSTDTQYF
J: TRBJ1-5; V: TRBV9; size: NA; D: TRBD1; DNA: TGTGCCAGCAGCGTAACAGGGGATAGCAATCAGCCCCAGCATTTT; CDR3: CASSVTGDSNQPQHF
J: TRBJ1-6; V: TRBV11-2; size: NA; D: NA; DNA: TGTGCCAGCAGCTTAGTGCTCAGGGAACCCCTCCACTTT; CDR3: CASSLVLREPLHF
J: TRBJ2-1; V: TRBV5-5; size: NA; D: NA; DNA: TGTGCCAGCAGCTTGGCCTTCCGGAACCTATACAATGAGCAGTTCTTC; CDR3: CASSLAFRNLYNEQFF
J: TRBJ2-1; V: TRBV9; size: NA; D: NA; DNA: TGTGCCAGCAGCGCCCAAGTGGGACCGTCCTACAATGAGCAGTTCTTC; CDR3: CASSAQVGPSYNEQFF
J: TRBJ2-4; V: TRBV9; size: NA; D: NA; DNA: TGTGCCAGCAGCGTAGAGGCAGAAAACATTCAGTACTTC; CDR3: CASSVEAENIQYF
J: TRBJ2-1; V: TRBV19; size: NA; D: NA; DNA: TGTGCCAGTAGTATAGGGGGCCTCTACAATGAGCAGTTCTTC; CDR3: CASSIGGLYNEQFF
J: TRBJ1-2; V: TRBV6-6; size: NA; D: TRBD1; DNA: TGTGCCAGCAGTCCAGGACAGGCCTCCTATGGCTACACCTTC; CDR3: CASSPGQASYGYTF
J: TRBJ2-7; V: TRBV13; size: NA; D: TRBD2; DNA: TGTGCCAGCAGCCCGACTAGCAGTTGGTCCTACGAGCAGTACTTC; CDR3: CASSPTSSWSYEQYF
J: TRBJ2-3; V: TRBV5-1; size: few; D: NA; DNA: TGCGCCAGCAGCTCAGATAGCACAGATACGCAGTATTTT; CDR3: CASSSDSTDTQYF
J: TRBJ2-1; V: TRBV7-6; size: NA; D: NA; DNA: TGTGCCAGCAGCTTAAGGCCCCCGACAGCCTACAATGAGCAGTTCTTC; CDR3: CASSLRPPTAYNEQFF
J: TRBJ1-1; V: TRBV10-3; size: once; D: TRBD1; DNA: TGTGCCATACAGGGGCGGATGAACACTGAAGCTTTCTTT; CDR3: CAIQGRMNTEAFF
J: TRBJ2-7; V: TRBV29-1; size: NA; D: NA; DNA: TGCAGCGTTCTGGCTCGCGGGGAAGCCTACGAGCAGTACTTC; CDR3: CSVLARGEAYEQYF